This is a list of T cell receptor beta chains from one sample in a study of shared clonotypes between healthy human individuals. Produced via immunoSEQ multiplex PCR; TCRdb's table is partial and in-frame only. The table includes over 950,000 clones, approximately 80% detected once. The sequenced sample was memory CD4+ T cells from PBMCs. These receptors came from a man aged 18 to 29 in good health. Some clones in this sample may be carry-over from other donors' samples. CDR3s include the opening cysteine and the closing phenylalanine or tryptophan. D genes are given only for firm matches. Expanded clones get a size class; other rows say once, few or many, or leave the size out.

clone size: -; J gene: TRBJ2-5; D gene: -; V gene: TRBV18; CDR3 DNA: TGTGCCAGCTCACCAAGGTCTGAAGAGACCCAGTACTTC; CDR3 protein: CASSPRSEETQYF
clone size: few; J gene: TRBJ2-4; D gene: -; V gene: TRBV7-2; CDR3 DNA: TGTGCCAGCAGCTTAGCCACCAACTTCCTAGCCAAAAACATTCAGTACTTC; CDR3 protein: CASSLATNFLAKNIQYF
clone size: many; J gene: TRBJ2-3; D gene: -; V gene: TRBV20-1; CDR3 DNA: TGCAGTGCTGGGAGCACAGATACGCAGTATTTT; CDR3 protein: CSAGSTDTQYF
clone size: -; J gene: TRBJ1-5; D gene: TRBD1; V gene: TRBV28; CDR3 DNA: TGTGCCAGCAGTTTAGTCAGGGGGCACGGAAATCAGCCCCAGCATTTT; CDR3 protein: CASSLVRGHGNQPQHF
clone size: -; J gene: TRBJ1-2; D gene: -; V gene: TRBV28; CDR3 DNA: TGTGCCAGCAGTACTTTTTTCGGGGGCGACTATGGCTACACCTTC; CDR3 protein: CASSTFFGGDYGYTF
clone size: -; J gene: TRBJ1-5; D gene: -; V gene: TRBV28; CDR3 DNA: TGTGCCAGCAGTCCCCCCGGGGGGAATAGCAATCAGCCCCAGCATTTT; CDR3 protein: CASSPPGGNSNQPQHF
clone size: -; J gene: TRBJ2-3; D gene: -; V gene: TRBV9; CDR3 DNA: TGTGCCAGCAGCCCCTCAGAGTCGCGCACAGATACGCAGTATTTT; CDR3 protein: CASSPSESRTDTQYF
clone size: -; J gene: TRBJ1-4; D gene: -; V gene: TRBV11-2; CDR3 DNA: TGTGCCAGCAGCTTATTAGGACGGATGGAAAAACTGTTTTTT; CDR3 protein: CASSLLGRMEKLFF
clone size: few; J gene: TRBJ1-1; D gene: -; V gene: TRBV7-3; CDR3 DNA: TGTGCCAGCAGCTTAAGTGCTCTGAACACTGAAGCTTTCTTT; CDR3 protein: CASSLSALNTEAFF
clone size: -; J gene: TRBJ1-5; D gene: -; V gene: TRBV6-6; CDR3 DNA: TGTGCCAGCAGTTACTCTTCGGACGGCTATCAGCCCCAGCATTTT; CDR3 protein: CASSYSSDGYQPQHF
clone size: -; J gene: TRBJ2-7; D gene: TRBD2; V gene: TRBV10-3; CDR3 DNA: TGTGCCATCAGTGAGCCCGTTAGCGGGAGAGCCTACGAGCAGTACTTC; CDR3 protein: CAISEPVSGRAYEQYF
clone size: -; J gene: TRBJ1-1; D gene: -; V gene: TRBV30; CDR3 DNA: TGTGCCTGGAGTGTACTGGCAGTTGACACTGAAGCTTTCTTT; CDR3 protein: CAWSVLAVDTEAFF
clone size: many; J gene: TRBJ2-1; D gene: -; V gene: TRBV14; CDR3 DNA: TGTGCCAGCAGCCAATACAATGAGCAGTTCTTC; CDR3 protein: CASSQYNEQFF
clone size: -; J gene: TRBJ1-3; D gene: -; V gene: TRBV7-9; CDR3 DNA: TGTGCCAGCAGCTCACTTTTTGGGAGAACGGCTACTGGAAACACCATATATTTT; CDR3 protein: CASSSLFGRTATGNTIYF
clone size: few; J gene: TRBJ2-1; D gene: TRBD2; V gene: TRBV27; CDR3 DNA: TGTGCCAGCAGGGGACTAGCGGGGGGGTACAATGAGCAGTTCTTC; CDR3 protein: CASRGLAGGYNEQFF
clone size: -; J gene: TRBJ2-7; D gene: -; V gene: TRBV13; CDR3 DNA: TGTGCCAGCAGCTTAGGGGGAATCAGGGGCTCCTACGAGCAGTACTTC; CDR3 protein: CASSLGGIRGSYEQYF
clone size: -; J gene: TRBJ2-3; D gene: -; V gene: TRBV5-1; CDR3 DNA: TGCGCCAGCAGCCTCGACGGCCGCACAGATACGCAGTATTTT; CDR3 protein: CASSLDGRTDTQYF
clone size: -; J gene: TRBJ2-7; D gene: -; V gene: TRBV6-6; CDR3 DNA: TGTGCCACAGAACCCAGGACAGATTCCTACGAGCAGTACTTC; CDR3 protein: CATEPRTDSYEQYF